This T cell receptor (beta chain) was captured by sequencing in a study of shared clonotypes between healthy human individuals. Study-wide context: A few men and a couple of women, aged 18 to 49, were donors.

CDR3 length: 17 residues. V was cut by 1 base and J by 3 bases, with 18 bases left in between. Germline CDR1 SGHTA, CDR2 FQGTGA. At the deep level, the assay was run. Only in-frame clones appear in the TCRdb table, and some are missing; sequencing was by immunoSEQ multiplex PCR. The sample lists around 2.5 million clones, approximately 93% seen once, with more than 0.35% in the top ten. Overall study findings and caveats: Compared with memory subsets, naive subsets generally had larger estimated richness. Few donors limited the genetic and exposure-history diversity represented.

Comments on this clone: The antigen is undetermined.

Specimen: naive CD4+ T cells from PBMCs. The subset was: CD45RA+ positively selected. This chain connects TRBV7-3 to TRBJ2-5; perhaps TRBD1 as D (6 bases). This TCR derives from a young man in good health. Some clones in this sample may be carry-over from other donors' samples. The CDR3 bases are TGTGCCAGCAGCTTAAAGCCCTCCAGGGGTCAAAAAGAGACCCAGTACTTC. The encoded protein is CASSLKPSRGQKETQYF.